The present T cell receptor beta chain was sequenced within a study of blood T cell repertoires in COVID-19 (dated by TCRdb to about 2020). Context from the whole study: Samples from collaborators originated in the United States, Italy and Spain and spanned both the acute and convalescent phases of COVID-19. The samples were drawn from two sources: the first 160 participants of the ongoing ImmuneRACE study, and fewer than 1,500 subjects contributed by 6 global collaborators. Where HLA class I and class II types were available, the types were taken from metadata supplied by the sample provider, not from assay-based typing. A freely available public database, intended as a resource for researchers studying the immune response to SARS-CoV-2, is where the repertoires were released. The material from the prospective study consisted of cDNA or gDNA derived from T cells, B-cell-depleted T cells, or PBMCs. Sample metadata almost always included a de-identified subject ID, COVID-19 status, age in years and sex. The dataset comprised deeply sampled blood TCRbeta repertoires from subjects exposed to, actively infected with, or recovered from COVID-19. Broad study findings and their caveats: How much clinical and demographic metadata was included differed by source and by participant, and the metadata was provided uncurated.

The collaborating institutions used their own protocols to collect whole blood in K2EDTA tubes. Collaborator samples were shipped for TCRbeta analysis as frozen whole blood, isolated PBMCs, or DNA extracted from either sample type. Concerning this clone itself: Its antigen target is currently unknown. No base-level quality is on record; no much larger clone is a single base apart.

TCRbeta CDR3 regions were amplified from genomic DNA using the immunoSEQ Assay, a bias-controlled multiplex PCR. The authors' pipeline ran thus. Nucleated cell counts per sample were estimated from amplification of reference gene primers within the assay. To quantify the absolute abundance of each unique TCRbeta CDR3 rearrangement, sequence reads were collapsed and filtered. For each sample, productive Simpson clonality was calculated as the square root of Simpson's diversity index over productive rearrangements. The table was pulled from immuneACCESS by TCRdb, which kept in-frame rearrangements only. Such tables lose some clones; where checked, under half of the loss comes from unresolved V genes, and the rest has no known cause. That table furnishes V, J and clone size, whereas the DNA furnished D and trimming. This sample has more than 85,000 clones in its table, and 85% of those were observed once. Over 35% of the sample lies in the top ten.

CDR3 length: 14 amino acids, cysteine to phenylalanine. Only the CDR3 DNA is retained, 42 bases long and in frame from the first base. The germline V gene specifies MDHEN as CDR1 and SYDVKM as CDR2. V loses 6 bases of germline sequence and J loses 1 base, and the interval between the two ends is 13 bases. The specimen was peripheral blood. Here the chain combines TRBV28 and TRBJ2-7; a tentative D match to TRBD1 spans 6 bases. This receptor was obtained from an older man with acute or convalescent COVID-19. DNA sequence: TGTGCCAGCAGCAGGGGACGGTCTTCCTACGAGCAGTACTTC. Translated, it reads CASSRGRSSYEQYF. Outside the CDR3, residues come from the reference TRBV28 and TRBJ2-7 proteins, so the full variable domain is: DVKVTQSSRYLVKRTGEKVFLECVQDMDHENMFWYRQDPGLGLRLIYFSYDVKMKEKGDIPEGYSVSREKKERFSLILESASTNQTSMYLCASSRGRSSYEQYFGPGTRLTVT.